The clone carrying this T cell receptor (beta chain) has only a few counts. The antigen is unknown. Uncontrolled infections, other autoimmune diseases, pregnancy or lactation led to exclusion of patients. This specimen comes from a study of T cells in Graves' hyperthyroidism and ophthalmopathy. CDR1 and CDR2 (germline): SGHRS, YFSETQ. The V end was cut by 2 bases, the J end by 4 bases, with 12 bases between. The CDR3 extends over 14 amino acids. Template material for amplifying TCR beta CDR3 regions consisted of RNA transcripts. Initially, a first-round RT-PCR of the TCR CDR3 employed the HTBI primer set. MiXCR, run by TCRdb on the multiplex PCR reads, gives a single entry per CDR3 protein. The sample includes a few hundred thousand distinct CDR3 sequences, roughly 14% of them seen just once. Study-wide findings and caveats: Blood also showed most of the thyroid clonotypes that were expanded above 0.001.

The V and J genes are TRBV5-1 and TRBJ1-1; D may be TRBD1 (5 bases). The specimen was blood. The origin of this receptor is a woman younger than 45 with Graves' hyperthyroidism. The CDR3 DNA reads as TGCGCCAGCAGCTTAGGCAGGGAATTCACTGAAGCTTTCTTT. Its protein is CASSLGREFTEAFF.